The 21 T cell receptor beta chains listed next were all sequenced from one sample in a study of diagnostic markers for celiac disease. TCRdb re-called the reads and shows each CDR3 protein once, DNA omitted. This sample's table has around 7,500 distinct CDR3 sequences. The sample was either unsorted cells or a sorted T cell fraction (not recorded which). The receptor source for this set is a human donor. This table probably holds off-target reads from a library built for another chain.

Judged by frequency, this clonotype is medium-sized (0.01 to 0.1%). This chain's CDR3 is CASSLDGQEPTEAFF. The V call is TRBV5-1, the J call TRBJ1-1; the TCRdb D gene call, TRBD1, has no DNA to confirm it. This CDR3 comprises 15 residues. From germline, CDR1 is SGHRS and CDR2 YFSETQ. The full variable domain, with the rest looked up from reference TRBV5-1 and TRBJ1-1, is KAGVTQTPRYLIKTRGQQVTLSCSPISGHRSVSWYQQTPGQGLQFLFEYFSETQRNKGNFPGRFSGRQFSNSRSEMNVSTLELGDSALYLCASSLDGQEPTEAFFGQGTRLTVV.

The chain is built from TRBV27 and TRBJ2-7; as DNA is missing, the TRBD1 call by TCRdb cannot be tested. Germline assignment: CDR1 MNHEY and CDR2 SMNVEV (reference sequence). This CDR3 is built from 13 residues. The CDR3 sequence is CASSSGRLAEQYF.

This clonotype is called medium-sized (0.01 to 0.1%) based on its frequency. The V gene is TRBV28, the J gene TRBJ2-2. This CDR3 spans 13 amino acids. CDR1 and CDR2 (germline): MDHEN, SYDVKM. The CDR3 loop is CASSSVGTGELFF.

In terms of frequency, this clonotype is medium-sized. The V and J genes are TRBV28 and TRBJ2-1; no DNA is available, so the TRBD2 call from TCRdb remains unchecked. Per germline, CDR1 MDHEN and CDR2 SYDVKM. This CDR3 is 19 amino acids long. CDR3 residues: CASSLWGGGPSPGYNEQFF.

The CDR3 sequence is CSARDVPGLAGAYEQYF. The chain employs TRBV20-1 and TRBJ2-7; TCRdb reports TRBD2, a call that lacks DNA to check it against. The CDR3 sequence is 17 residues long. Germline lookup yields CDR1 DFQATT and CDR2 SNEGSKA (reference sequence).

Measured by frequency, this clonotype is medium-sized (0.01 to 0.1%). V gene TRBV3-1 combines with J gene TRBJ2-1. Germline-derived CDR1 and CDR2 are LGHDT and YNNKEL (reference sequence). The CDR3 totals 13 residues. The CDR3: CASSQDRDNEQFF.

By frequency, this clonotype is medium-sized (0.01 to 0.1%). This rearrangement joins TRBV28 to TRBJ2-3; the D gene TCRdb calls, TRBD1, cannot be checked with no DNA. In germline, CDR1 is MDHEN, CDR2 SYDVKM. This CDR3 is 17 amino acids long. The CDR3 sequence: CASSLLAGGASMDTQYF.

The chain couples TRBV7-2 to TRBJ2-1. The CDR3 sequence is 15 residues long. Germline V CDR1 and CDR2: SGHTA, FQGNSA. The CDR3 loop reads CASSLGQGHYNEQFF.

The chain links TRBV7-2 to TRBJ2-3; there is no DNA to check the TCRdb D call of TRBD1. This CDR3 is built from 15 residues. CDR1 is SGHTA and CDR2 is FQGNSA in the germline V gene. CDR3 amino acids: CASSSQGSSTDTQYF.

V usage is TRBV5-5 and J usage is TRBJ2-5. The germline CDR1 and CDR2 sequences are SGHKS and YYEKEE (reference sequence). CDR3 length: 15 amino acids. CDR3 amino acids: CASSLEFGSGETQYF. The full variable domain, its missing parts supplied by reference TRBV5-5 and TRBJ2-5, is DAGVTQSPTHLIKTRGQQVTLRCSPISGHKSVSWYQQVLGQGPQFIFQYYEKEERGRGNFPDRFSARQFPNYSSELNVNALLLGDSALYLCASSLEFGSGETQYFGPGTRLLVL.

The rearrangement joins TRBV7-2 to TRBJ2-3; TCRdb names TRBD1, which stays unverified in the absence of DNA. CDR1 SGHTA and CDR2 FQGNSA come from the germline V gene. This CDR3 has 15 amino acids. The CDR3 loop is CASSLVGQSTDTQYF.

The chain combines TRBV7-3 with TRBJ2-2; the D call of TRBD2 rests on TCRdb alone, since no DNA is present to check it. In germline, CDR1 is SGHTA, CDR2 FQGTGA. This CDR3 contains 14 residues. CDR3 in amino acids: CASSYGGPTGELFF.

CDR3 in amino acids: CAIRSEQDRATDTQYF. This chain uses TRBV10-3 with TRBJ2-3. The CDR3 loop spans 16 amino acids. Germline lookup yields CDR1 ENHRY and CDR2 SYGVKD.

J is TRBJ2-1 and V is TRBV29-1; TCRdb's D gene call, TRBD2, goes unchecked for lack of DNA. Germline loops: CDR1 SQVTM, CDR2 ANQGSEA. This CDR3 has 16 amino acids. The CDR3 loop reads CSVEERLAGVYNEQFF.

The chain combines TRBV2 with TRBJ1-3. The germline gives CDR1 SNHLY, CDR2 FYNNEI. The CDR3 sequence is 17 residues long. The CDR3 protein is CASSLALPGWSGNTIYF.

The genes are TRBV20-1 and TRBJ1-3; TCRdb names TRBD1, which stays unverified in the absence of DNA. Germline CDR1 reads DFQATT; CDR2 reads SNEGSKA (reference sequence). The CDR3 has 15 residues. Here the CDR3 reads CSASSGLISGNTIYF.

The V and J genes are TRBV11-2 and TRBJ1-2. This CDR3 contains 15 residues. CDR1 and CDR2 from the germline V gene are SGHAT and FQNNGV. The chain's CDR3 is CASSSIGASAAGYTF.

The chain couples TRBV10-3 to TRBJ2-3; checking the TCRdb D call of TRBD1 is not possible without DNA. The CDR3 loop spans 14 amino acids. Germline CDR1 reads ENHRY; CDR2 reads SYGVKD. The CDR3 loop reads CAISGTGRADTQYF.

The chain links TRBV6-5 to TRBJ1-5. CDR3 size: 14 residues. Germline V gene sequence: CDR1 MNHEY, CDR2 SVGAGI. CDR3 region: CASSYSFSNQPQHF.

The chain joins TRBV9 to TRBJ2-3. Per germline, CDR1 SGDLS and CDR2 YYNGEE. This CDR3 contains 13 residues. CDR3 sequence: CASSLGLTDTQYF.

The chain carries TRBV20-1 and TRBJ1-1. The CDR3 spans 15 residues. CDR1 is DFQATT, CDR2 SNEGSKA, per germline (reference sequence). CDR3 amino acids: CSAGKRRLLNTEAFF.